The entry below gives a single T cell receptor (beta chain) sequence along with its context. The CDR3 is made up of 16 amino acids. V lost 3 bases to trimming and J lost 0 bases, with 12 bases between them. CDR1 is KGHSH and CDR2 is LQKENI in the germline V gene. This specimen belongs to a study of T cell responses to AZD1222 COVID-19 vaccine. Only in-frame clones appear in the TCRdb table, and some are missing; sequencing was by immunoSEQ multiplex PCR. The sample includes around 100,000 clones, around 94% of them seen just once. This TCR came from an adult in good health. This chain joins TRBV18 and TRBJ1-3; D possibly corresponds to TRBD1 (6 bases). The sequences come from peripheral blood, collected on day 0 of AZD1222 vaccination. CDR3 in amino acids: CASSPGRGGSGNTIYF. CDR3 sequence (DNA): TGTGCCAGCTCACCGGGCAGGGGAGGCTCTGGAAACACCATATATTTT.